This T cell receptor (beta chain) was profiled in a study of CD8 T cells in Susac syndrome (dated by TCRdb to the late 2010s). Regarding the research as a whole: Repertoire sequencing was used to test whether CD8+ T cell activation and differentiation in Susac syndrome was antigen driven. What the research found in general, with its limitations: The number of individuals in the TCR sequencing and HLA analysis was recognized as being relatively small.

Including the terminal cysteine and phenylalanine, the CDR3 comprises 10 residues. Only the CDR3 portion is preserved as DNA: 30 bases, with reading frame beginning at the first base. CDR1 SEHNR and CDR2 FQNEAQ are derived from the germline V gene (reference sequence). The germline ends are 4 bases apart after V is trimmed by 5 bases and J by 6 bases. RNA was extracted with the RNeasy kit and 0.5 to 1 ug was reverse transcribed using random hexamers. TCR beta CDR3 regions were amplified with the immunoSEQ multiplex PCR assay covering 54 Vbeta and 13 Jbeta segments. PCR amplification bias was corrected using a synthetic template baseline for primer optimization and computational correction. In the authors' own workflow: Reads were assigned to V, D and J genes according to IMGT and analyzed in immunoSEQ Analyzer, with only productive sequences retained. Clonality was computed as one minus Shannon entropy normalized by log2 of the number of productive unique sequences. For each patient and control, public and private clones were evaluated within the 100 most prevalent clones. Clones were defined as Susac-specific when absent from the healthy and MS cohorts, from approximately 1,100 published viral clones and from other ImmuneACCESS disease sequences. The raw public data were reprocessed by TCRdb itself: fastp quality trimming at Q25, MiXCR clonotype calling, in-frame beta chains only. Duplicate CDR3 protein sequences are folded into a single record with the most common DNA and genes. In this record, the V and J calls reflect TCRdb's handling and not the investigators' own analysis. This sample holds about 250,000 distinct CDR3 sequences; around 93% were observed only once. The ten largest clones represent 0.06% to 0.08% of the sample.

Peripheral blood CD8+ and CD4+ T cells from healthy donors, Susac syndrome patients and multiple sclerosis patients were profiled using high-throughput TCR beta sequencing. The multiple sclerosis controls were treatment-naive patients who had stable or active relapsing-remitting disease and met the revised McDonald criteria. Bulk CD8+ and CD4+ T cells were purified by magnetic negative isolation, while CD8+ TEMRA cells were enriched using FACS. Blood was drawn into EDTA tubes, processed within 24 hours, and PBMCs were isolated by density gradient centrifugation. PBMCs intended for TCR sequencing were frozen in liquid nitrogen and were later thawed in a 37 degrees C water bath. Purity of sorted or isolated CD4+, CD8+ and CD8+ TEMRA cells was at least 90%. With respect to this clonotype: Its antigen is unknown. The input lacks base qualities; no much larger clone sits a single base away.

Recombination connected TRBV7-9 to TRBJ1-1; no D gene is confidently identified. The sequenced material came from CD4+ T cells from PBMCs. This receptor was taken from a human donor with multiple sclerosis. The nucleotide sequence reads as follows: TGTGCCAGCAGCAAAGCTGAAGCTTTCTTT. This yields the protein CASSKAEAFF. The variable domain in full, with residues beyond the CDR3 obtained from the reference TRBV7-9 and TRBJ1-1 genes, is DTGVSQNPRHKITKRGQNVTFRCDPISEHNRLYWYRQTLGQGPEFLTYFQNEAQLEKSRLLSDRFSAERPKGSFSTLEIQRTEQGDSAMYLCASSKAEAFFGQGTRLTVV.